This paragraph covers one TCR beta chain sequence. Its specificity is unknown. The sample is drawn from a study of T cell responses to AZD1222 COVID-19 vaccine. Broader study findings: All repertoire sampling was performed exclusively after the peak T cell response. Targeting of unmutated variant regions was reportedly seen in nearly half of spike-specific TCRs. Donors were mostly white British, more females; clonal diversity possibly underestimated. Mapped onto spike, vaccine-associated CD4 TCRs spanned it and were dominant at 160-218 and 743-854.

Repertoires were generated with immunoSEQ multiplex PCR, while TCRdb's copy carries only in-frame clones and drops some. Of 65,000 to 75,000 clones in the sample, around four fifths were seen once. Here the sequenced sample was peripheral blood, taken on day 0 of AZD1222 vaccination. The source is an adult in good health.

The CDR3 sequence is CASSFQVLNTEAFF. CDR3 DNA sequence: TGTGCCAGCAGTTTTCAGGTTTTGAACACTGAAGCTTTCTTT. The chain combines TRBV28 with TRBJ1-1; D uncertain. V lost 3 bases, J lost 0 bases, and 8 bases lay in between. Per germline, CDR1 MDHEN and CDR2 SYDVKM. The CDR3 extends over 14 amino acids. Full variable domain (rest looked up from reference TRBV28 and TRBJ1-1): DVKVTQSSRYLVKRTGEKVFLECVQDMDHENMFWYRQDPGLGLRLIYFSYDVKMKEKGDIPEGYSVSREKKERFSLILESASTNQTSMYLCASSFQVLNTEAFFGQGTRLTVV.